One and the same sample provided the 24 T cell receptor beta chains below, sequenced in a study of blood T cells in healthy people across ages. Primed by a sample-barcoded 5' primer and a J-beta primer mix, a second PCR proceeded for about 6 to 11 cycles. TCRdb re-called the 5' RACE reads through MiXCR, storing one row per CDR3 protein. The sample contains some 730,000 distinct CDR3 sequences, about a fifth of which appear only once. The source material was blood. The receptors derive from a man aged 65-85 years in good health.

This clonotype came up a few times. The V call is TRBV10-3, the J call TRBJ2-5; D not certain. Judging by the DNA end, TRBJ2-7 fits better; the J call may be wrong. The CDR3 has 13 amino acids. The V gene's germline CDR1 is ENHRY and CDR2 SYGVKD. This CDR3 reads CAIMELITNEQYF. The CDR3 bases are TGTGCCATCATGGAGCTCATTACTAACGAGCAGTACTTC.

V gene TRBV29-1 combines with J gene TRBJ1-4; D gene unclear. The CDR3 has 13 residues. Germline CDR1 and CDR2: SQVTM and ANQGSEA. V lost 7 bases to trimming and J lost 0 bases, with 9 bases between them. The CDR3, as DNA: TGCAGCGCCGGTGAGACAACTAATGAAAAACTGTTTTTT. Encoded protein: CSAGETTNEKLFF.

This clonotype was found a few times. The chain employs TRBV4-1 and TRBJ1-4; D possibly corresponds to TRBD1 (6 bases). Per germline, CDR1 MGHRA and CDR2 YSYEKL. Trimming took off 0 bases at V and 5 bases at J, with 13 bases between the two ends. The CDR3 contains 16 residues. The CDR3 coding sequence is TGCGCCAGCAGCCAAGAACGGGTCAGGGGAAATGAAAAACTGTTTTTT. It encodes CASSQERVRGNEKLFF.

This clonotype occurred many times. CDR3 DNA: TGTGCCAGCAGCTTAGCCTCCGGGACCCAAAAACTGTTTTTT. Translating it yields CASSLASGTQKLFF. The V and J genes are TRBV7-6 and TRBJ1-4, with TRBD1 as a possible D gene (5 bases). The germline V and J ends were trimmed by 0 bases and 9 bases, with 11 bases remaining between them. The CDR3 spans 14 residues. The germline V gene encodes CDR1 SGHVS and CDR2 FNYEAQ.

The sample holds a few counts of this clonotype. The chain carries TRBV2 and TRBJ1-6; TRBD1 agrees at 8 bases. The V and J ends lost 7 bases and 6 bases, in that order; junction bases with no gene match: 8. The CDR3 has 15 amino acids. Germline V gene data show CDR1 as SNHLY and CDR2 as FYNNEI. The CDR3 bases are TGTGCCAGCACCCAAACAGGGGGACCTAATTCACCCCTCCACTTT. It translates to CASTQTGGPNSPLHF.

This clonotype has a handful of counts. CDR3 bases: TGCGCCAGCAGCGGTGGGACAGGGGGTCGAACTGAAGCTTTCTTT. Translation: CASSGGTGGRTEAFF. This chain joins TRBV5-1 and TRBJ1-1; 11 bases are shared with TRBD1. The CDR3 runs 15 residues. Germline CDR1 is SGHRS and CDR2 is YFSETQ. The V gene end was trimmed by 4 bases and the J gene end by 5 bases; junction bases not matched to a gene: 7.

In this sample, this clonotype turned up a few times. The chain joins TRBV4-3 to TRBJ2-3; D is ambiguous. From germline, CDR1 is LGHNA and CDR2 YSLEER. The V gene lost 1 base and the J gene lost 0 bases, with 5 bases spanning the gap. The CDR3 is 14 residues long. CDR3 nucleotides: TGCGCCAGCAGCCAAGCGCATAGCACAGATACGCAGTATTTT. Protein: CASSQAHSTDTQYF.

The CDR3 is CASNRGQDIQYF. DNA of the CDR3: TGTGCCAGCAACAGGGGGCAGGACATTCAGTACTTC. The chain couples TRBV12-3 or TRBV12-4 to TRBJ2-4, with 9 bases matching TRBD1. With V trimmed by 7 bases and J by 8 bases, 3 bases remained unmatched. CDR3 size: 12 residues.

CDR3 DNA sequence: TGTGCCAGCAGCTTTAGCGCTCTGAGCACAGATACGCAGTATTTT. The encoded protein is CASSFSALSTDTQYF. The chain links TRBV7-8 to TRBJ2-3; the D gene is possibly TRBD2 (5 bases). Germline CDR1 is SGHVS and CDR2 is FQNEAQ. Trimming pared 3 bases from V and 0 bases from J, leaving 10 bases between. The CDR3 covers 15 residues.

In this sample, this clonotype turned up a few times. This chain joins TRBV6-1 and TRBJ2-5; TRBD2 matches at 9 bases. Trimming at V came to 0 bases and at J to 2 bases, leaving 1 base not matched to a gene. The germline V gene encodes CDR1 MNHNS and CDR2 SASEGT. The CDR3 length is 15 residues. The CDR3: CASSEAAGGQETQYF. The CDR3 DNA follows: TGTGCCAGCAGTGAAGCTGCGGGAGGGCAAGAGACCCAGTACTTC.

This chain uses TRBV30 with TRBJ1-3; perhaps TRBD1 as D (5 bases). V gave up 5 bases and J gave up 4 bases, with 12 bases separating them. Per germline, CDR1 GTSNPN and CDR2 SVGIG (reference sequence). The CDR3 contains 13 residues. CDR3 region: CAWRQGLGNTIYF. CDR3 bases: TGTGCCTGGCGCCAGGGTTTGGGAAACACCATATATTTT.

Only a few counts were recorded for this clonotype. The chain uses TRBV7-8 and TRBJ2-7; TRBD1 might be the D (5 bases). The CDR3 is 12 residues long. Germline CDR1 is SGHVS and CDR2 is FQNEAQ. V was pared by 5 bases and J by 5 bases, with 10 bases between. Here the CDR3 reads CASSVGVDEQYF. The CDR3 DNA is TGTGCCAGCAGCGTAGGGGTCGACGAGCAGTACTTC.

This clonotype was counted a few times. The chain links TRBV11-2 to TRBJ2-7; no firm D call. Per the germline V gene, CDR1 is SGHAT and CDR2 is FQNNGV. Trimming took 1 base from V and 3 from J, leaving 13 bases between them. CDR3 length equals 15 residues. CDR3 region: CASSLASAPNYEQYF. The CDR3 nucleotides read TGTGCCAGCAGCTTAGCGTCGGCCCCCAACTACGAGCAGTACTTC.

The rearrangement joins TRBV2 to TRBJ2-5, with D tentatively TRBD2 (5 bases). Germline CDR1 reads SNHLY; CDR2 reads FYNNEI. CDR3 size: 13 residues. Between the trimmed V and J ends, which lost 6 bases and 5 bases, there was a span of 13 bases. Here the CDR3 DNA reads TGTGCCAGCAGATTACGGGGTTCCGAGACCCAGTACTTC. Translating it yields CASRLRGSETQYF.

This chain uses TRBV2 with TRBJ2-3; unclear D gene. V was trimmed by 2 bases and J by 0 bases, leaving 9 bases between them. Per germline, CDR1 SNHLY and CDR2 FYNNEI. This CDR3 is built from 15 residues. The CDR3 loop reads CASSERPSSTDTQYF. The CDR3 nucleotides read TGTGCCAGCAGTGAACGCCCCTCGAGCACAGATACGCAGTATTTT.

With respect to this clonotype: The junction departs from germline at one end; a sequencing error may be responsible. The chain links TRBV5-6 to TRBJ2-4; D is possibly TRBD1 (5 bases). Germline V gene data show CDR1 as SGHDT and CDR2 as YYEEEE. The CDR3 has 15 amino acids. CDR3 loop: CASSPVGVDKNIQHF. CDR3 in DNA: TGTGCCAGCAGCCCCGTAGGGGTTGACAAAAACATTCAGCACTTC.

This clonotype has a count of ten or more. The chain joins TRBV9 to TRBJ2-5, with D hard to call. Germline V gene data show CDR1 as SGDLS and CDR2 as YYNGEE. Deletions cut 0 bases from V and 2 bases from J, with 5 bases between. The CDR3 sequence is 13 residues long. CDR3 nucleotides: TGTGCCAGCAGCGTAGGCTTGCAAGAGACCCAGTACTTC. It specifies CASSVGLQETQYF.

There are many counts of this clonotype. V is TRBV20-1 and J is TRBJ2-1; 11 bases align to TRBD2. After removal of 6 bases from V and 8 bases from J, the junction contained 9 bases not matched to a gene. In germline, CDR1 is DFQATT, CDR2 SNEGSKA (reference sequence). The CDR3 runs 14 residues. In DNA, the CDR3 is TGCAGTGCACCTAGCGGGAGGCCCCTCTATGAGCAGTTCTTC. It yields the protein CSAPSGRPLYEQFF.

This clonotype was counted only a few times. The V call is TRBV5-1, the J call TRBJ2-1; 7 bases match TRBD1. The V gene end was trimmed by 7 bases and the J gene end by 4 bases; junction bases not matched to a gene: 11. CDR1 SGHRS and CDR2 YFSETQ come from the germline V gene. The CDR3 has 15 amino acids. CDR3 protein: CASALRGDSYNEQFF. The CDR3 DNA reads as TGCGCCAGCGCCCTAAGAGGGGACAGTTACAATGAGCAGTTCTTC.

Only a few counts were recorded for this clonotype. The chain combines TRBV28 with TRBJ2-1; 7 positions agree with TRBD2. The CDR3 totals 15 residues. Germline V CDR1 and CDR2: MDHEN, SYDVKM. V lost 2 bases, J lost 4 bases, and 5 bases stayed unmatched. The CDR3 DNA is TGTGCCAGCAGTTTAAGCCTAGCGGCTTACAATGAGCAGTTCTTC. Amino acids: CASSLSLAAYNEQFF.

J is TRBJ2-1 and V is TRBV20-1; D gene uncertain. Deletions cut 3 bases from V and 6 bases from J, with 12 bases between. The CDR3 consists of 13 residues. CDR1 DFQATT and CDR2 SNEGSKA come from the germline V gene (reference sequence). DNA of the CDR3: TGCAGTGCTAGTGCTAGGTTCCCCAATGAGCAGTTCTTC. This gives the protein CSASARFPNEQFF.

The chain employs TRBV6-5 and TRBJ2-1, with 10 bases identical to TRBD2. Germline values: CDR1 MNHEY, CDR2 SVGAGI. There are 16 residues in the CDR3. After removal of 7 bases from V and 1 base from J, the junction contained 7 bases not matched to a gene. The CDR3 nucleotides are TGTGCCAGCACCGATACTAGCGGGGCGTCCTACAATGAGCAGTTCTTC. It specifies CASTDTSGASYNEQFF.

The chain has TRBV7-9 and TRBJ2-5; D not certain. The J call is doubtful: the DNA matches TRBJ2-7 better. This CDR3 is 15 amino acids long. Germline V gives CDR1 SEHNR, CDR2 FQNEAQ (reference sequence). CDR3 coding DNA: TGTGCCAGCAGCTTTGATTCCAGACCACCCTACGAGCAGTACGTC. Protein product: CASSFDSRPPYEQYV.

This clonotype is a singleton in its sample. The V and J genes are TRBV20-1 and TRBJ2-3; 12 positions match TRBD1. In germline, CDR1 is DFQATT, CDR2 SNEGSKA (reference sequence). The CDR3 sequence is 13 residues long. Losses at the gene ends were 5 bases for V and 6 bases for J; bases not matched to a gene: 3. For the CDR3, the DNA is TGCAGTGCTTCCGGGACAGGGGGCGATACGCAGTATTTT. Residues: CSASGTGGDTQYF.